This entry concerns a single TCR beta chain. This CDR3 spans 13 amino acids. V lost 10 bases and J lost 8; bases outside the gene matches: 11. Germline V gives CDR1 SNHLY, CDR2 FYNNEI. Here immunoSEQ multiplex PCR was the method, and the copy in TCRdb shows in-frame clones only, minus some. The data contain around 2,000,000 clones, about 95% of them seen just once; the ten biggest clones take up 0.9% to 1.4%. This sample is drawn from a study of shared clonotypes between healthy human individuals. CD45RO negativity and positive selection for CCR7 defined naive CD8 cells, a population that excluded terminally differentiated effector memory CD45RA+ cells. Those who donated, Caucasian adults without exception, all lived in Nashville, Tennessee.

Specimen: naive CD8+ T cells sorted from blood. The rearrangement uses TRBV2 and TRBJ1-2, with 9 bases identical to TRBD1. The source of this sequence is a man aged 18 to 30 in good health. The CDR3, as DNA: TGTGCCACCGGGGGACAGGGCCTCTTAGGCTACACCTTC. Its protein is CATGGQGLLGYTF. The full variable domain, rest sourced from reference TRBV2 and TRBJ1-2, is EPEVTQTPSHQVTQMGQEVILRCVPISNHLYFYWYRQILGQKVEFLVSFYNNEISEKSEIFDDQFSVERPDGSNFTLKIRSTKLEDSAMYFCATGGQGLLGYTFGSGTRLTVV.